A selection of T cell receptor beta chains follows, all from one sample in a study of blood T cell repertoires in COVID-19. Sequencing used immunoSEQ multiplex PCR; TCRdb keeps in-frame clones, though not all of them. Of around 320,000 clones in the sample, 90% were seen once. Material: PBMCs or T cells enriched from blood (not recorded which). These receptor sequences come from a woman aged 18-29 years with acute COVID-19. CDR3s include the opening cysteine and the closing phenylalanine or tryptophan. Each record gives: V gene, clone size, J gene, D gene, CDR3 protein, CDR3 DNA. The D gene is left open where the match is weak. Expanded clones are given a class, and other clones once, few, many or no size at all.

TRBV14	.	TRBJ2-1	TRBD1	CASSRITGGAEQFF	TGTGCCAGCAGTCGCATTACAGGGGGCGCTGAGCAGTTCTTC
TRBV5-1	.	TRBJ2-7	.	CASSVTTGYEQYF	TGCGCCAGCAGCGTAACCACAGGGTACGAGCAGTACTTC
TRBV19	.	TRBJ1-4	TRBD1	CASSTVDRGHEKLFF	TGTGCCAGTAGTACCGTGGACAGGGGGCACGAAAAACTGTTTTTT
TRBV27	.	TRBJ2-7	TRBD2	CASSLDPAGDGTEQYF	TGTGCCAGCAGTTTAGACCCAGCGGGAGATGGTACCGAGCAGTACTTC
TRBV6-4	.	TRBJ2-1	.	CASSDSPDNEQFF	TGTGCCAGCAGTGACTCTCCCGACAATGAGCAGTTCTTC
TRBV3-1/TRBV3-2	.	TRBJ2-5	.	CASSQPQKQETQYF	TGTGCCAGCAGCCAACCCCAGAAACAAGAGACCCAGTACTTC
TRBV21-1	.	TRBJ2-1	.	CASSKGGQFPRSYNEQFF	TGTGCCAGCAGCAAAGGGGGACAGTTCCCGCGCTCCTACAATGAGCAGTTCTTC
TRBV5-8	.	TRBJ1-5	TRBD1	CASSWGQGSFQPQHF	TGTGCCAGCAGCTGGGGACAGGGGAGTTTTCAGCCCCAGCATTTT
TRBV7-9	.	TRBJ1-1	.	CASSLGKSTGTEAFF	TGTGCCAGCAGCTTGGGAAAATCGACAGGCACTGAAGCTTTCTTT
TRBV24-1	.	TRBJ2-7	TRBD2	CATSTALAGGREQYF	TGTGCCACTTCAACCGCGCTAGCGGGAGGGCGCGAGCAGTACTTC
TRBV25-1	.	TRBJ2-7	.	CASSGKRNSYEQYF	TGTGCCAGCAGTGGTAAGCGGAACTCCTACGAGCAGTACTTC
TRBV11-3	.	TRBJ1-3	.	CASSLGRTAGNTIYF	TGTGCCAGCAGCTTGGGACGGACAGCTGGAAACACCATATATTTT
TRBV10-1	.	TRBJ2-1	TRBD2	CASSERPPPGGGYNEQFF	TGCGCCAGCAGTGAGCGGCCCCCTCCGGGAGGAGGCTACAATGAGCAGTTCTTC
TRBV27	few	TRBJ1-3	.	CASSRVGSGNTIYF	TGTGCCAGCAGCCGGGTAGGCTCTGGAAACACCATATATTTT
TRBV23-1	once	TRBJ1-5	.	CASGEEGRSNQPQHF	TGCGCCAGCGGTGAGGAGGGCCGGAGCAATCAGCCCCAGCATTTT
TRBV20-1	.	TRBJ1-2	.	CSARDYRQANF	TGCAGTGCTAGGGATTACCGACAGGCTAACTTC
TRBV7-2	.	TRBJ1-1	.	CASSLAGGLGTEAFF	TGTGCCAGCAGCTTAGCTGGGGGCTTGGGCACTGAAGCTTTCTTT
TRBV11-2	.	TRBJ2-2	.	CASSTGRELFF	TGTGCCAGCAGCACAGGGAGGGAGCTGTTTTTT
TRBV28	.	TRBJ2-3	.	CASSLSTGVADTQYF	TGTGCCAGCAGTTTATCGACGGGAGTAGCAGATACGCAGTATTTT
TRBV28	.	TRBJ2-1	TRBD2	CASSSGPSGNEQFF	TGTGCCAGCAGCTCAGGCCCTAGCGGCAATGAGCAGTTCTTC
TRBV11-2	.	TRBJ2-2	.	CASSPPFRGKAGELFF	TGTGCCAGCAGCCCCCCATTCCGGGGAAAGGCCGGGGAGCTGTTTTTT
TRBV27	.	TRBJ1-1	.	CASSHGALVTEAFF	TGTGCCAGCAGTCATGGGGCCTTGGTCACTGAAGCTTTCTTT
TRBV15	.	TRBJ2-4	TRBD1	CATSRDRGQGLAKNIQYF	TGTGCCACCAGCAGAGATCGGGGACAGGGCCTAGCCAAAAACATTCAGTACTTC
TRBV7-3	.	TRBJ2-1	TRBD2	CASSFGLAGEQFF	TGTGCCAGCAGCTTCGGACTAGCGGGAGAGCAGTTCTTC
TRBV28	once	TRBJ1-2	TRBD1	CASRHRDRGYGYTF	TGTGCCAGCAGGCACCGGGACAGGGGCTATGGCTACACCTTC
TRBV2	.	TRBJ2-6	.	CASIISGSGANVLTF	TGTGCCAGCATTATTTCCGGTTCTGGGGCCAACGTCCTGACTTTC
TRBV6-5	.	TRBJ1-2	TRBD1	CASSTQGNYGYTF	TGTGCCAGCAGTACACAGGGGAACTATGGCTACACCTTC
TRBV30	.	TRBJ1-4	.	CAWSVQGGEKLFF	TGTGCCTGGAGTGTACAGGGCGGTGAAAAACTGTTTTTT
TRBV25-1	once	TRBJ1-5	TRBD1	CASSESTGKNQPQHF	TGTGCCAGCAGTGAATCGACAGGGAAAAATCAGCCCCAGCATTTT
TRBV28	once	TRBJ2-5	TRBD1	CASSAWTGETQYF	TGTGCCAGCAGTGCATGGACAGGGGAGACCCAGTACTTC
TRBV28	.	TRBJ2-3	.	CASRQIARTDTQYF	TGTGCCAGCAGGCAAATTGCGCGAACAGATACGCAGTATTTT
TRBV19	.	TRBJ2-7	.	CASSALDRSSYEQYF	TGTGCCAGTAGTGCTTTGGACAGAAGCTCCTACGAGCAGTACTTC
TRBV20-1	.	TRBJ1-2	.	CSAAGDGYTF	TGCAGTGCCGCAGGGGATGGCTACACCTTC
TRBV29-1	.	TRBJ2-6	TRBD1	CSVGGQGDGANVLTF	TGCAGCGTTGGGGGACAGGGCGACGGGGCCAACGTCCTGACTTTC
TRBV30	.	TRBJ2-5	.	CAWIKEGWEETQYF	TGTGCCTGGATCAAAGAGGGATGGGAAGAGACCCAGTACTTC
TRBV9	.	TRBJ1-1	TRBD1	CASSALEQGASTEAFF	TGTGCCAGCAGCGCTTTGGAACAGGGGGCGTCCACTGAAGCTTTCTTT
TRBV6-2/TRBV6-3	.	TRBJ1-5	TRBD1	CASSYVGGRGPQPQHF	TGTGCCAGCAGTTACGTAGGGGGCAGGGGGCCACAGCCCCAGCATTTT
TRBV18	.	TRBJ2-7	TRBD2	CASSLSVGTSGSVTTEQYF	TGTGCCAGCTCACTTTCGGTAGGGACTAGCGGGAGCGTTACCACCGAGCAGTACTTC
TRBV7-2	.	TRBJ1-1	.	CASSSQANTEAFF	TGTGCCAGCAGCTCCCAGGCCAACACTGAAGCTTTCTTT
TRBV3-1/TRBV3-2	once	TRBJ1-5	.	CASSQVRGRQPQHF	TGTGCCAGCAGCCAAGTCAGGGGCAGGCAGCCCCAGCATTTT